This T cell receptor (beta chain) stems from a study of T cell responses to AZD1222 COVID-19 vaccine (dated by TCRdb to the early 2020s). With respect to the entire study: Because spike-specific TCR depth and breadth did not differ between the two schedules, AZD1222 recipients who got a second dose at roughly 4 weeks were pooled with those who got a second dose at roughly 12 weeks. A total of 230 to 250 trial participants underwent TCR sequencing, of whom about 210 had received two doses of AZD1222 and approximately 26 had received two doses of the MenACWY control vaccine. Enrollment into the trials was organized by age into subgroups of 18-55, 56-69 and 70-plus years, and those subgroups contained roughly 140, 27 and 60 TCR-sequenced participants, respectively.

What the study reported, not specific to this receptor: Conclusions about previously exposed vaccinees were limited because only a handful of AZD1222 recipients were SARS-CoV-2 seropositive at baseline. Reportedly, almost half of the unique spike-specific TCRs recognized epitopes lying outside the regions that are mutated in the B.1.351 and B.1.1.7 variants. The 56-69-year group was small, and its depth increase did not reach significance, likely because of low power. Vaccine-associated CD4 TCRs spanned the whole spike protein, with dominant responses in regions 160-218 and 743-854. Participants were mostly white British, with more females than males. The authors suggested clonal diversity may have been underestimated. Because no samples from the day 14 peak response were available, repertoires could be characterized only after the peak T cell response. After two AZD1222 doses, both the breadth and the depth of spike-specific TCRs were significantly higher than at day 0 and than in MenACWY recipients.

Turning to this clone: Its binding antigen is unknown. No per-base quality is available; no much larger clone lies one base away.

The CDR3 contains 15 residues, cysteine and phenylalanine counted. The entry retains the CDR3 DNA only, 45 bases that are in frame from base 1. The germline V and J ends show losses of 4 bases and 2 bases respectively, and no gene match explains 4 bases of the junction. From the germline V gene (reference sequence), CDR1 is SSHAT and CDR2 is FNYEAQ. The meaning of the sample's time point label: baseline before first vaccination. The vaccinee samples were drawn from two UK trials, COV001 and COV002, one of which was a single-blind randomized controlled phase 2/3 trial testing AZD1222 (ChAdOx1 nCoV-19) in healthy adults. For TCRbeta chain sequencing, PBMC samples were collected from trial participants at day 0 and at day 28 after the second dose. The CDR3 regions of human TCRbeta chains were subjected to immunosequencing. Concerning the study's data processing: Repertoire TCRs were matched against a reference library of SARS-CoV-2-specific TCRs generated with the MIRA antigen-specificity platform. Breadth was defined as the fraction of unique TCRs that were SARS-CoV-2-associated, and depth was defined as the fraction of total T cells that were SARS-CoV-2-associated. Each spike-specific TCR was assigned to its reactive spike region and to a CD4 or CD8 class using the MIRA data. Log10-transformed breadth and depth values were compared by one-way ANOVA with Sidak's multiple comparisons tests. TCRdb re-hosts the immuneACCESS table, in-frame sequences only. Its copies lack some clones; in the studies checked, an unresolved V gene accounts for under half of them, and the cause for the rest is not known. V and J calls and clone size come straight from that table; D and trimming were deduced from the DNA. The sample table contains 130,000 or so clones; only one count was recorded for about 92% of them. In total, the top ten clones hold 0.9% to 1.2% of the sample.

The source was peripheral blood, collected on day 0 of AZD1222 vaccination. This receptor was identified in an adult in good health. The chain is made from TRBV7-7 and TRBJ2-1; 8 nucleotides in the junction match TRBD2. The DNA reads TGTGCCAGCAGCTCAAAAGCGGGAGCCTACAATGAGCAGTTCTTC. This yields the protein CASSSKAGAYNEQFF.